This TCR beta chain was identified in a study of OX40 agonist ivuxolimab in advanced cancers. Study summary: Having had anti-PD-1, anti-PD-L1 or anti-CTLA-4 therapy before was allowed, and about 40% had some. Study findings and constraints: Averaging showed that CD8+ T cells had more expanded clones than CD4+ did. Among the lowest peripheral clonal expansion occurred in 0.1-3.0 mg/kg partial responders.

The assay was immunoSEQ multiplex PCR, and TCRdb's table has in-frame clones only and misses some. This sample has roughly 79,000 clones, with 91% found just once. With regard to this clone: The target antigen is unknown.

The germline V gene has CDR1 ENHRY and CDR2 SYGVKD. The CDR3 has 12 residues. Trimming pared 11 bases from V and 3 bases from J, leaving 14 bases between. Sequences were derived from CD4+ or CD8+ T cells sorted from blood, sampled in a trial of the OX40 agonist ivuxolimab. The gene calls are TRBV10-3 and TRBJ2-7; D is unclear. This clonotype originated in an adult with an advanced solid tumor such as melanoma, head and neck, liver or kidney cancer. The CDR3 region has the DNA TGTGCCTGCGCCGGGCAGAGCTACGAGCAGTACTTC. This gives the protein CACAGQSYEQYF.